Below are 14 T cell receptor beta chains sequenced from a single sample in a study of OX40 agonist ivuxolimab in advanced cancers. Here immunoSEQ multiplex PCR was the method, and the copy in TCRdb shows in-frame clones only, minus some. The data contain around 110,000 clones, 85% to 95% of them singletons. Sequences were derived from CD4+ or CD8+ T cells sorted from blood, sampled in a trial of the OX40 agonist ivuxolimab. Receptors originate from an adult with an advanced solid tumor such as melanoma, head and neck, liver or kidney cancer.

This chain connects TRBV28 to TRBJ1-3; 7 bases map to TRBD1. This CDR3 is built from 14 residues. Germline trimming cut 9 bases from V and 2 bases from J; bases unmatched to any gene: 7. The germline V gene encodes CDR1 MDHEN and CDR2 SYDVKM. The CDR3 DNA reads TGTGCCAGTGATACAGGGGTTCCTGGAAACACCATATATTTT. Translating gives CASDTGVPGNTIYF.

This clone was seen more than once but under ten times. This rearrangement joins TRBV4-2 to TRBJ1-2; D is unresolved. The CDR3 runs to 12 residues. V shed 0 bases and J shed 8 bases, with 7 bases lying between them. The V gene's germline CDR1 is LGHNA and CDR2 YNFKEQ. The CDR3 DNA reads TGTGCCAGCAGCCAAGATGTTCGGGGCTACACCTTC. This translates into CASSQDVRGYTF.

CDR3 loop: CASRIGGSNYEQYF. CDR3 coding DNA: TGCGCCAGCAGGATCGGGGGGTCCAACTACGAGCAGTACTTC. The chain carries TRBV5-1 and TRBJ2-7; 7 nucleotides line up with TRBD2. With 5 bases clipped from V and 3 bases from J, the junction kept 8 bases outside the gene matches. This CDR3 comprises 14 residues. Germline V gene sequence: CDR1 SGHRS, CDR2 YFSETQ.

This rearrangement joins TRBV19 to TRBJ1-2; D not certain. With 9 bases removed from V and 5 bases from J, the gap between germline ends came to 22 bases. Germline V gives CDR1 LNHDA, CDR2 SQIVND (reference sequence). The CDR3 sequence is 15 residues long. The CDR3 DNA reads TGTGCCAGCCACCTGGCGGCATCCCTTAATTATGGCTACACCTTC. This sequence encodes CASHLAASLNYGYTF.

J is TRBJ2-7 and V is TRBV4-3; D not certain. V lost 1 base and J 7 bases, leaving 11 bases between the germline ends. CDR1 LGHNA and CDR2 YSLEER come from the germline V gene. The CDR3 spans 13 residues. This chain's CDR3 is CASSQAVGREQYF. The CDR3 DNA is TGCGCCAGCAGCCAAGCAGTGGGTCGGGAGCAGTACTTC.

This clone was observed a single time. This chain uses TRBV6-5 with TRBJ1-5, with D uncertain. Germline-derived CDR1 and CDR2 are MNHEY and SVGAGI. Trimming took off 0 bases at V and 5 bases at J, with 11 bases between the two ends. The CDR3 totals 15 residues. For the CDR3, the DNA is TGTGCCAGCAGTTACTCGACGTCACCTTATCAGCCCCAGCATTTT. This gives the protein CASSYSTSPYQPQHF.

This chain uses TRBV19 with TRBJ1-1; unclear D gene. The V gene's germline CDR1 is LNHDA and CDR2 SQIVND (reference sequence). The CDR3 is made up of 14 amino acids. Trimming pared 6 bases from V and 3 bases from J, leaving 14 bases between. CDR3 sequence: CASSLLTDYTEAFF. The CDR3 DNA reads TGTGCCAGTAGCCTTTTAACGGACTACACTGAAGCTTTCTTT. Full variable domain (remainder filled in from reference TRBV19 and TRBJ1-1): DGGITQSPKYLFRKEGQNVTLSCEQNLNHDAMYWYRQDPGQGLRLIYYSQIVNDFQKGDIAEGYSVSREKKESFPLTVTSAQKNPTAFYLCASSLLTDYTEAFFGQGTRLTVV.

CDR3 DNA: TGTGCCAGCTCACCTTATACAGGAGGCACAGATACGCAGTATTTT. This codes for CASSPYTGGTDTQYF. V is TRBV18 and J is TRBJ2-3, with TRBD1 as a possible D gene (5 bases). Trimming took off 3 bases at V and 1 base at J, with 11 bases between the two ends. This CDR3 comprises 15 residues. The germline V gene encodes CDR1 KGHSH and CDR2 LQKENI.

V is TRBV7-2 and J is TRBJ2-7; TRBD2 is a possible D gene (6 bases). V lost 1 base and J 2 bases, leaving 18 bases between the germline ends. The CDR3 totals 17 residues. Germline V lookup: CDR1 SGHTA, CDR2 FQGNSA. The CDR3, as DNA: TGTGCCAGCAGCTTAGTGGGGCGTGGTGCGGGGACCTACGAGCAGTACTTC. As protein: CASSLVGRGAGTYEQYF.

The V gene is TRBV18, the J gene TRBJ2-2, with TRBD1 matching over 8 bases. This CDR3 contains 16 residues. The V gene's germline CDR1 is KGHSH and CDR2 LQKENI. V lost 2 bases to trimming and J lost 4 bases; unmatched junction nucleotides: 6. CDR3 sequence reads: CASSPSDRVGTGELFF. In DNA form, the CDR3 reads TGTGCCAGCTCACCATCGGACAGGGTCGGCACCGGGGAGCTGTTTTTT.

This clone has just one count. The DNA for the CDR3 is TGTGCCCTCACCCTTGGCCATCCATCGACCGAGCAGTACTTC. This codes for CALTLGHPSTEQYF. The chain employs TRBV30 and TRBJ2-7; D uncertain. V was pared by 8 bases and J by 6 bases, with 23 bases between. Germline-derived CDR1 and CDR2 are GTSNPN and SVGIG (reference sequence). The CDR3 has 14 residues. Looking up the rest from reference TRBV30 and TRBJ2-7 gives the full variable domain: SQTIHQWPATLVQPVGSPLSLECTVEGTSNPNLYWYRQAAGRGLQLLFYSVGIGQISSEVPQNLSASRPQDRQFILSSKKLLLSDSGFYLCALTLGHPSTEQYFGPGTRLTVT.

This rearrangement joins TRBV28 to TRBJ1-2; 9 nucleotides match TRBD1. Germline V gene sequence: CDR1 MDHEN, CDR2 SYDVKM. The CDR3 consists of 13 residues. The junction had 5 bases not matched to a gene; V was cut back by 6 bases and J by 6 bases. CDR3 nucleotides: TGTGCCAGCAGCTCGGACAGGGGCAATGGCTACACCTTC. This gives the protein CASSSDRGNGYTF.

This clone has only one observation. The V gene is TRBV29-1, the J gene TRBJ1-1; D is uncertain. The germline V gene has CDR1 SQVTM and CDR2 ANQGSEA. The V end was cut by 4 bases, the J end by 5 bases, with 14 bases between. The CDR3 totals 13 residues. CDR3: CSVVVEAKTEAFF. The CDR3 nucleotides are TGCAGCGTTGTCGTTGAAGCGAAGACTGAAGCTTTCTTT.

The chain links TRBV5-4 to TRBJ2-6; no definite D call. The germline V gene encodes CDR1 SGHNT and CDR2 YYREEE (reference sequence). CDR3 size: 15 residues. The germline V and J ends were trimmed by 2 bases and 1 base, with 7 bases remaining between them. CDR3 coding DNA: TGTGCCAGCAGCTTTTATGTGTCTGGGGCCAACGTCCTGACTTTC. It yields the protein CASSFYVSGANVLTF.